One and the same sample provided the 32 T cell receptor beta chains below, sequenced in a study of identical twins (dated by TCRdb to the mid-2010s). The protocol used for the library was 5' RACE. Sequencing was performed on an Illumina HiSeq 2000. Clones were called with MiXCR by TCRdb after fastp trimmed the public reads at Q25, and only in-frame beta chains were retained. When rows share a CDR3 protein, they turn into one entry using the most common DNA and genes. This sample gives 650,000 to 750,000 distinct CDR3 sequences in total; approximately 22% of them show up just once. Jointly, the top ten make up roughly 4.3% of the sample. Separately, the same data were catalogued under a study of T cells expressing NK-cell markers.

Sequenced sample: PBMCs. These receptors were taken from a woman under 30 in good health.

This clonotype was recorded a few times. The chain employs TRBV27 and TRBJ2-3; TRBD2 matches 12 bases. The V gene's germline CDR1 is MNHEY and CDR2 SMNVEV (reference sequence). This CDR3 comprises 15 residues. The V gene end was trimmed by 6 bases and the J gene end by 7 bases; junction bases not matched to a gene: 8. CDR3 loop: CASSQTSGSVYTQYF. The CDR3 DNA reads TGTGCCAGCAGCCAGACTAGCGGGAGCGTCTATACGCAGTATTTT.

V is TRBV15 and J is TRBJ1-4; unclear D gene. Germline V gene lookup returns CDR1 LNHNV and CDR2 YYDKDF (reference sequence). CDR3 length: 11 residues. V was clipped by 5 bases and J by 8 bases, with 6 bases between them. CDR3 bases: TGTGCCACCAGCGGCATAGAAAAACTGTTTTTT. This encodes CATSGIEKLFF.

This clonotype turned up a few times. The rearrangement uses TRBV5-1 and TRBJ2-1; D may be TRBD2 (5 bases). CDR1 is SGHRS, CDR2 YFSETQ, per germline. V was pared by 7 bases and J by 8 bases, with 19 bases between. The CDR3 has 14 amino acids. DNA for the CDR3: TGCGCCAGCGGATCGGGATCTCTAATTTATGAGCAGTTCTTC. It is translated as CASGSGSLIYEQFF.

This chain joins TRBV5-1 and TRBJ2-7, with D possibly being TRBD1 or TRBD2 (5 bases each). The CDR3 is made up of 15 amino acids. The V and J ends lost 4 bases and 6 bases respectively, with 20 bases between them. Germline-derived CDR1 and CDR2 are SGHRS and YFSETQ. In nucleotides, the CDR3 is TGCGCCAGCAGCACCGGGACCTCTAAAGGAGGCGAGCAGTACTTC. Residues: CASSTGTSKGGEQYF.

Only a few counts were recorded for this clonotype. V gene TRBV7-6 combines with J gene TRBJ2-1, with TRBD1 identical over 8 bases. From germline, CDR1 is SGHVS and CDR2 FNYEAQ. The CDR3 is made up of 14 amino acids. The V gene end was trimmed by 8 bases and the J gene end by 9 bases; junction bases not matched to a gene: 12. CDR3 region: CASQAPRQGSEQFF. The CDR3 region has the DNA TGTGCCAGCCAAGCCCCACGACAGGGGAGTGAGCAGTTCTTC.

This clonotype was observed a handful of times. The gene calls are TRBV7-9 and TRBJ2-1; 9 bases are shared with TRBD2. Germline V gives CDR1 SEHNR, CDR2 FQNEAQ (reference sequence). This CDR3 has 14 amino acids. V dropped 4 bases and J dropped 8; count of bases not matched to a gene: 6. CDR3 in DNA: TGTGCCAGCAGCTCGATAGCGGGAGCCCATGAGCAGTTCTTC. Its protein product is CASSSIAGAHEQFF.

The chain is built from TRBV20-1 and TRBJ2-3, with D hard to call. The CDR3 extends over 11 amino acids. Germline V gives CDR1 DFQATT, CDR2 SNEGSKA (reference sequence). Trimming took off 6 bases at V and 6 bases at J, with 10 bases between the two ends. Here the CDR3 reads CSATRPDTQYF. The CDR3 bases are TGCAGTGCCACACGGCCGGATACGCAGTATTTT.

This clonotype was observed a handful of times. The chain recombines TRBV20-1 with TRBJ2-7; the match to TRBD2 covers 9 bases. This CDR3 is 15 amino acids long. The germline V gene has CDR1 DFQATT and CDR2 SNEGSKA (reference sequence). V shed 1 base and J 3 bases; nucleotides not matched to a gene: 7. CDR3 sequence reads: CSARVAGVVGYEQYF. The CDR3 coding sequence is TGCAGTGCTAGAGTAGCGGGAGTCGTGGGCTACGAGCAGTACTTC.

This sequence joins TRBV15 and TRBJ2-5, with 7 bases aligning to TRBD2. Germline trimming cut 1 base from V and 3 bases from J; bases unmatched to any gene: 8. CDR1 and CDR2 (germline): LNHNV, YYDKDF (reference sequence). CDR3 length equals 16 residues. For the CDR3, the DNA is TGTGCCACCAGCAGAGTAAGGCGGGAGACTAAAGAGACCCAGTACTTC. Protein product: CATSRVRRETKETQYF.

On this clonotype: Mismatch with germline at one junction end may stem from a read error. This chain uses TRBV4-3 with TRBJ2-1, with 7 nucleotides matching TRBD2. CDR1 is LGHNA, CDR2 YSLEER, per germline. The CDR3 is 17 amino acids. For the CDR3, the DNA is TGCGCCAGCAGCCAAGGGGTGGGAGGGAGCTCCTACAATGAGCAGTTATTC. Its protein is CASSQGVGGSSYNEQLF.

This CDR3 is CASSYLGGLESTQYF. In nucleotides, the CDR3 is TGTGCCAGCAGTTACTTAGGCGGACTAGAGAGTACGCAGTATTTT. The V and J genes are TRBV6-5 and TRBJ2-3; TRBD2 matches 7 bases. The V gene end was trimmed by 1 base and the J gene end by 8 bases; junction bases not matched to a gene: 9. This CDR3 contains 15 residues. In germline, CDR1 is MNHEY, CDR2 SVGAGI.

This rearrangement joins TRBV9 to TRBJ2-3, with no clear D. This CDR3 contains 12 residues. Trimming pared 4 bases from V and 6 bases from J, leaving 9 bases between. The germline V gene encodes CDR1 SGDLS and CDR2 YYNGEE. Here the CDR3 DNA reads TGTGCCAGCAGCCGGGCGCGGGATACGCAGTATTTT. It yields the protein CASSRARDTQYF.

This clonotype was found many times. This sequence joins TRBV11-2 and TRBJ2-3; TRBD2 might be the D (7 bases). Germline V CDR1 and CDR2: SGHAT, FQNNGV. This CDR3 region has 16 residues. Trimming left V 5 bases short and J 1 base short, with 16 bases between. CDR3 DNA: TGTGCCAGCAGCCCCGGGGCGGGGGCACGCACAGATACGCAGTATTTT. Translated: CASSPGAGARTDTQYF.

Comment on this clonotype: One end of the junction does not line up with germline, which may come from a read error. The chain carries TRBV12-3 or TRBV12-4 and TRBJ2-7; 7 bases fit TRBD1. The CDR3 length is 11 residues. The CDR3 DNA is TGTGCCAGCAGTTTGGGGACAGTTCTAAGCTTC. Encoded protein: CASSLGTVLSF.

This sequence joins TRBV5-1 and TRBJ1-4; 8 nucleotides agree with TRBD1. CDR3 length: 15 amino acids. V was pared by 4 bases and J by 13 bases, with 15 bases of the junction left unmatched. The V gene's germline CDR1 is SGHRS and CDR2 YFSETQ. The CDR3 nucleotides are TGCGCCAGCAGCCAAATCCCGGACAGGGCCCGGACACTGTTTTTT. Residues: CASSQIPDRARTLFF.

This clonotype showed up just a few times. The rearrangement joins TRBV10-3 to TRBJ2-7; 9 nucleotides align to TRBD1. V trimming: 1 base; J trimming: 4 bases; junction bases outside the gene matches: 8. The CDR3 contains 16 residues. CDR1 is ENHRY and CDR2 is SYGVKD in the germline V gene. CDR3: CAISEFVRDRAYEQYF. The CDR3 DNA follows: TGTGCCATCAGTGAGTTTGTCCGGGACAGGGCTTACGAGCAGTACTTC.

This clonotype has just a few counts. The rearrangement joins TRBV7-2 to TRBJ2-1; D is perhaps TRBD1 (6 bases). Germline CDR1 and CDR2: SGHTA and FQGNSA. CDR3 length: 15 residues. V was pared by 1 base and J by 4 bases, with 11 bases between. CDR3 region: CASSLGGQEYNEQFF. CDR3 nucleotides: TGTGCCAGCAGCTTAGGGGGGCAGGAATACAATGAGCAGTTCTTC.

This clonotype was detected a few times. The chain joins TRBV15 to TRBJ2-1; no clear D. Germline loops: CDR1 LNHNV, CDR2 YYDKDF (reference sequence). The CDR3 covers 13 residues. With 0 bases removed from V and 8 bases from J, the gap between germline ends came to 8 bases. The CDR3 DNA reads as TGTGCCACCAGCAGAGATCTAAGCCATGAGCAGTTCTTC. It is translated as CATSRDLSHEQFF.

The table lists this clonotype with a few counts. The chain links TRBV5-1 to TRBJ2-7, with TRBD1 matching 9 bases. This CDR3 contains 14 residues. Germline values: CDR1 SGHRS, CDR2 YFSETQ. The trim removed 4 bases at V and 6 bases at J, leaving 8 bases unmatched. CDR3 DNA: TGCGCCAGCAGCCCCGCCGGGACAGGGAGCGAGCAGTACTTC. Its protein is CASSPAGTGSEQYF.

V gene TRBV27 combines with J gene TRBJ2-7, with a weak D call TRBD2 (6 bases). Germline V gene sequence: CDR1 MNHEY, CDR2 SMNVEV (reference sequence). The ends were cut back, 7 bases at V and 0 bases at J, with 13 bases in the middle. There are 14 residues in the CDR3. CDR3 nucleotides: TGTGCCAGCAACCCGCTAGCGAGCTCCTACGAGCAGTACTTC. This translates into CASNPLASSYEQYF.

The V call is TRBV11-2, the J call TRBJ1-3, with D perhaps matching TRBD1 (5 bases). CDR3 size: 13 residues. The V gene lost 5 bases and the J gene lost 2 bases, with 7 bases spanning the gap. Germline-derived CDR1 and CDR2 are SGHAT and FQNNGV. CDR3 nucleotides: TGTGCCAGCAGCGGACAAGCTGGAAACACCATATATTTT. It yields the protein CASSGQAGNTIYF.

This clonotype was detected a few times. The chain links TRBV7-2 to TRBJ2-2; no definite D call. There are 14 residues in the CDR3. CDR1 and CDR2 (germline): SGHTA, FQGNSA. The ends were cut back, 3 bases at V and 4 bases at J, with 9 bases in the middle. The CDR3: CASSFWGSTGELFF. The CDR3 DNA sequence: TGTGCCAGCAGCTTTTGGGGAAGCACCGGGGAGCTGTTTTTT.

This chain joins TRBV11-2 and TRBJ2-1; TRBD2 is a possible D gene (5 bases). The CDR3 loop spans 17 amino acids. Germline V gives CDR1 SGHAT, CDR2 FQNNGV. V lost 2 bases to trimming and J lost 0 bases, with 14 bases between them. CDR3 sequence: CASSLRLRADSYNEQFF. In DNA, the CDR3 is TGTGCCAGCAGCTTAAGGTTGAGAGCGGACTCCTACAATGAGCAGTTCTTC.

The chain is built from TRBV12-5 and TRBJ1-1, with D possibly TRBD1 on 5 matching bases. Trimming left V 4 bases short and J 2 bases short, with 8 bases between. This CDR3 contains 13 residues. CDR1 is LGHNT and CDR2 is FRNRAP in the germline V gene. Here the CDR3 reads CASGSQVNTEAFF. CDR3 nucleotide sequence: TGTGCTAGTGGTTCACAGGTTAACACTGAAGCTTTCTTT.

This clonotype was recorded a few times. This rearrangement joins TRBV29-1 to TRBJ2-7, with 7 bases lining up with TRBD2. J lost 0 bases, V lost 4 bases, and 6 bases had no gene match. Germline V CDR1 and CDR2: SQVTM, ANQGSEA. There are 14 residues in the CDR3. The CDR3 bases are TGCAGCGTTGGGGGGGGGTACCCCTCCTACGAGCAGTACTTC. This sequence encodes CSVGGGYPSYEQYF.

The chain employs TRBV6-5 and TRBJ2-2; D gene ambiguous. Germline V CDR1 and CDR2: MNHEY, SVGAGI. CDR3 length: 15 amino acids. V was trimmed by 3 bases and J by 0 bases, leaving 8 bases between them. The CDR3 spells CASSYSISNTGELFF. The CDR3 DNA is TGTGCCAGCAGTTATTCTATTTCGAACACCGGGGAGCTGTTTTTT.

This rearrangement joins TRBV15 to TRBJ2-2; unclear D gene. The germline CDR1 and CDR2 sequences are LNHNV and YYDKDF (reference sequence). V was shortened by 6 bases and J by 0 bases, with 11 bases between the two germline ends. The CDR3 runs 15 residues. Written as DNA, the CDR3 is TGTGCCACCAGAGACTGGCCTCCGAACACCGGGGAGCTGTTTTTT. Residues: CATRDWPPNTGELFF.

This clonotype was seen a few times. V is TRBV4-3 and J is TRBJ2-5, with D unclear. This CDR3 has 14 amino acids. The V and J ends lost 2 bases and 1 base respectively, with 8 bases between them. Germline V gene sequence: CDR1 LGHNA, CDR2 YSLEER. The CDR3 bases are TGCGCCAGCAGCCAACAAATTTCCCAAGAGACCCAGTACTTC. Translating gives CASSQQISQETQYF.

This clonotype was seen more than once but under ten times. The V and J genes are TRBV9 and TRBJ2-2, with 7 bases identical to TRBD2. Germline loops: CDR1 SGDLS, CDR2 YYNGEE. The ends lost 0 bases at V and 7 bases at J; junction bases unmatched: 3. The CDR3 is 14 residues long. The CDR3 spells CASSVVERDGELFF. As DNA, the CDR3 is TGTGCCAGCAGCGTAGTTGAGCGGGACGGGGAGCTGTTTTTT. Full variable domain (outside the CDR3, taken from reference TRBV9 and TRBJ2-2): DSGVTQTPKHLITATGQRVTLRCSPRSGDLSVYWYQQSLDQGLQFLIQYYNGEERAKGNILERFSAQQFPDLHSELNLSSLELGDSALYFCASSVVERDGELFFGEGSRLTVL.

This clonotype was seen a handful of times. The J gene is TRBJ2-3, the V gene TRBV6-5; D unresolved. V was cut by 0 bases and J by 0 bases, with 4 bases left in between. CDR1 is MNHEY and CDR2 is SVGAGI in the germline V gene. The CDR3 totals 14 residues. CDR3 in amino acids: CASSYSSSTDTQYF. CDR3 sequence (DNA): TGTGCCAGCAGTTACTCATCAAGCACAGATACGCAGTATTTT.

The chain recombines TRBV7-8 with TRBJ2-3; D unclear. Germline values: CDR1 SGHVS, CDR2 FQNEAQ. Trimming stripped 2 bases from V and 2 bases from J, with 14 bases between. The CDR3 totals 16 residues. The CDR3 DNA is TGTGCCAGCAGCTTATGGGCGGTTTCTCTCACAGATACGCAGTATTTT. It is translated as CASSLWAVSLTDTQYF.

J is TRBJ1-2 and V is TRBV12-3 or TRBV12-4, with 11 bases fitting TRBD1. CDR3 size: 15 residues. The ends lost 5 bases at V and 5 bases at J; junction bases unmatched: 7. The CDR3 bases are TGTGCCAGCAGTCGGGGGACAGGGGGTACTTATGGCTACACCTTC. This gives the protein CASSRGTGGTYGYTF.